The 4 T cell receptor beta chains below all came from one sample that was sequenced in a study of T-cell reconstitution after alpha-beta-depleted transplantation in children. This sample's TCRbeta library carried unique molecular identifier barcodes. In TCRdb, the PCR reads were re-called with MiXCR into one record per CDR3 protein. The sample carries roughly 350,000 distinct CDR3 sequences, approximately 10% recorded once. Material: PBMCs from the stem cell graft donor, obtained from the stem cell graft. Receptors originate from a human donor who donated a stem cell graft to a child with acute lymphoblastic leukemia.

The table lists this clonotype with many counts. The chain employs TRBV20-1 and TRBJ2-5; D gene unclear. The CDR3 consists of 11 residues. CDR1 DFQATT and CDR2 SNEGSKA come from the germline V gene (reference sequence). Trimming left V 6 bases short and J 1 base short, with 6 bases between. CDR3 in amino acids: CSAPLQETQYF. The CDR3 DNA reads TGCAGTGCCCCCCTCCAAGAGACCCAGTACTTC.

J is TRBJ1-2 and V is TRBV6-1; D is uncertain. V lost 6 bases, J lost 4 bases, and 21 bases lay in between. The CDR3 consists of 16 residues. CDR1 is MNHNS and CDR2 is SASEGT in the germline V gene. The CDR3 loop reads CASRNRKGRILYGYTF. CDR3 coding DNA: TGTGCCAGCAGGAATCGGAAAGGACGGATCCTCTATGGCTACACCTTC.

This clonotype was counted only a few times. The V gene is TRBV20-1, the J gene TRBJ2-2; no definite D call. V was pared by 3 bases and J by 1 base, with 6 bases between. CDR3 length: 13 residues. The germline CDR1 and CDR2 sequences are DFQATT and SNEGSKA (reference sequence). The CDR3 DNA sequence: TGCAGTGCTAGGACTGTGAACACCGGGGAGCTGTTTTTT. This gives the protein CSARTVNTGELFF.

This clonotype appeared a few times. The chain has TRBV27 and TRBJ1-2, with 10 bases matching TRBD1. The CDR3 contains 16 residues. In germline, CDR1 is MNHEY, CDR2 SMNVEV (reference sequence). J lost 6 bases, V lost 6 bases, and 13 bases had no gene match. Here the CDR3 DNA reads TGTGCCAGCAGCCGATTCGCCGGGACAGGGGAGGATGGCTACACCTTC. The encoded protein is CASSRFAGTGEDGYTF.